What follows are 32 T cell receptor beta chains derived from one specimen sequenced in a study of T cells in Graves' hyperthyroidism and ophthalmopathy. Authors of the study amplified TCR beta CDR3 regions from RNA transcripts. HTBI primers were employed in a first-round RT-PCR of the TCR CDR3. One entry per CDR3 protein results from TCRdb running MiXCR on the multiplex PCR reads. The sample has 350,000 or so distinct CDR3 sequences, 15% to 20% seen once; the top ten hold 15% to 17%. The sample comprised blood. These receptors were obtained from a woman in her thirties or forties with Graves' ophthalmopathy.

The DNA for the CDR3 is TGCAGTGCTAGAGGGACTCTGGTTGAGCAGTACTTC. Its protein is CSARGTLVEQYF. The rearrangement joins TRBV20-1 to TRBJ2-7; a possible D gene is TRBD2 (5 bases). V shed 1 base and J shed 7 bases, with 11 bases lying between them. The CDR3 totals 12 residues. Germline lookup yields CDR1 DFQATT and CDR2 SNEGSKA (reference sequence).

This clonotype was counted many times. J is TRBJ2-5 and V is TRBV6-5; D possibly corresponds to TRBD2 (5 bases). The CDR3 length is 15 residues. Per germline, CDR1 MNHEY and CDR2 SVGAGI. The V gene lost 2 bases and the J gene lost 5 bases, with 15 bases spanning the gap. The CDR3 region is CASSYGSVRGETQYF. The CDR3 DNA sequence: TGTGCCAGCAGTTACGGTTCTGTAAGAGGGGAGACCCAGTACTTC.

There are many counts of this clonotype. This chain joins TRBV28 and TRBJ2-7; perhaps TRBD2 as D (6 bases). The CDR3 contains 14 residues. Trimming took off 8 bases at V and 2 bases at J, with 16 bases between the two ends. The V gene's germline CDR1 is MDHEN and CDR2 SYDVKM. For the CDR3, the DNA is TGTGCCAGCTTGTCCGGGACTCTCCCCTACGAGCAGTACTTC. This codes for CASLSGTLPYEQYF.

This clonotype has a count of ten or more. This chain uses TRBV7-2 with TRBJ1-3, with TRBD1 as a possible D gene (5 bases). Germline V gene data show CDR1 as SGHTA and CDR2 as FQGNSA. V was shortened by 5 bases and J by 3 bases, with 8 bases between the two germline ends. CDR3 length equals 13 residues. CDR3 nucleotides: TGTGCCAGCAGCCGGAGGGGTGGAAACACCATATATTTT. It specifies CASSRRGGNTIYF.

This clonotype showed up just a few times. This may arise from a read error, as a much more abundant clone is one base away. The V call is TRBV28, the J call TRBJ2-5, with TRBD1 as a possible D gene (5 bases). This CDR3 is 15 amino acids long. CDR1 MDHEN and CDR2 SYDVKM come from the germline V gene. The CDR3 reads CASSLDSHRAETLYF. CDR3 sequence (DNA): TGTGCCAGCAGTTTAGACAGCCATCGGGCGGAGACCCTGTACTTC.

There are a few counts of this clonotype. The chain employs TRBV20-1 and TRBJ2-1; 8 bases line up with TRBD2. The germline V gene has CDR1 DFQATT and CDR2 SNEGSKA (reference sequence). J gave up 2 bases and V 3 bases, and 6 bases lay outside the gene matches. The CDR3 runs 15 residues. CDR3 region: CSARAPGLAYNEQFF. CDR3 nucleotides: TGCAGTGCTAGGGCCCCGGGACTAGCCTACAATGAGCAGTTCTTC.

This clonotype was detected many times. The J gene is TRBJ2-7, the V gene TRBV12-3 or TRBV12-4; D may be TRBD1 (6 bases). The ends were cut back, 7 bases at V and 6 bases at J, with 16 bases in the middle. The CDR3 is 13 amino acids. The DNA for the CDR3 is TGTGCCAGCACTCCGACCATAGGGGGCGAGCAGTACTTC. The encoded protein is CASTPTIGGEQYF.

The CDR3 coding sequence is TGTGCCAGCAGGGGTTCCGGGACAGGGTATGGCTACACCTTC. It translates to CASRGSGTGYGYTF. The rearrangement joins TRBV12-3 or TRBV12-4 to TRBJ1-2, with 9 bases lining up with TRBD1. V lost 6 bases and J lost 5; bases outside the gene matches: 7. CDR3 length: 14 amino acids.

This clonotype was recorded many times. V and J are TRBV19 and TRBJ2-7, with TRBD2 matching 7 bases. The CDR3 runs 14 residues. The germline V gene has CDR1 LNHDA and CDR2 SQIVND (reference sequence). V lost 2 bases, J lost 7 bases, and 8 bases stayed unmatched. CDR3 amino acids: CASSIMLRGGEQYF. The CDR3 bases are TGTGCCAGTAGTATAATGCTACGGGGAGGGGAGCAGTACTTC.

At least ten counts were recorded for this clonotype. The V and J genes are TRBV3-1 and TRBJ1-3; D is uncertain. V shed 1 base and J shed 0 bases, with 16 bases lying between them. The CDR3 loop spans 18 amino acids. Looked up from germline, CDR1 is LGHDT and CDR2 is YNNKEL (reference sequence). The chain's CDR3 is CASSQAVQSRYSGNTIYF. The CDR3 DNA is TGTGCCAGCAGCCAAGCGGTCCAGAGTCGCTACTCTGGAAACACCATATATTTT.

This clonotype was observed at least ten times. J is TRBJ1-1 and V is TRBV11-2, with a possible D match to TRBD1 (5 bases). CDR3 length: 13 amino acids. Per germline, CDR1 SGHAT and CDR2 FQNNGV. The V gene lost 5 bases and the J gene lost 12 bases, with 19 bases spanning the gap. CDR3 sequence reads: CASSRIQGLESFF. CDR3 coding DNA: TGTGCCAGCAGCCGAATTCAGGGATTAGAGTCTTTCTTT.

This clonotype has a count of ten or more. The rearrangement links TRBV28 to TRBJ1-2; perhaps TRBD1 as D (5 bases). Germline V gene lookup returns CDR1 MDHEN and CDR2 SYDVKM. The V end lost 6 bases, the J end lost 9 bases, and 23 bases lay between the germline ends. The CDR3 extends over 15 amino acids. CDR3 residues: CASSRSRRGKGSYTF. CDR3 sequence (DNA): TGTGCCAGCAGCCGCAGCCGGAGGGGCAAGGGGAGCTACACCTTC.

There are many counts of this clonotype. The V and J genes are TRBV12-3 or TRBV12-4 and TRBJ2-7; 8 bases are a match to TRBD2. The CDR3 is 13 amino acids. V trimming: 5 bases; J trimming: 4 bases; junction bases outside the gene matches: 4. CDR3 amino acids: CASSQRERYEQYF. CDR3 bases: TGTGCCAGCAGTCAGCGGGAGCGGTACGAGCAGTACTTC.

This clonotype was recorded at least ten times. The chain links TRBV28 to TRBJ2-7, with D possibly matching TRBD2 (5 bases). V shed 1 base and J shed 1 base, with 11 bases lying between them. Germline CDR1 is MDHEN and CDR2 is SYDVKM. The CDR3 extends over 15 amino acids. CDR3 amino acids: CASSLFGADSYEQYF. The CDR3 nucleotides are TGTGCCAGCAGTTTATTTGGAGCGGATTCCTACGAGCAGTACTTC.

This clonotype has a handful of counts. The J gene is TRBJ2-5, the V gene TRBV20-1; 8 nucleotides align to TRBD2. This CDR3 has 13 residues. Trimming took 2 bases from V and 4 from J; bases not matched to a gene: 3. The germline gives CDR1 DFQATT, CDR2 SNEGSKA (reference sequence). The CDR3 region has the DNA TGCAGTGCTAGACGGCTAGCGGGAGAGACCCAGTACTTC. Its translation: CSARRLAGETQYF.

The V and J genes are TRBV3-1 and TRBJ2-6, with TRBD1 matching 10 bases. After removal of 7 bases from V and 2 bases from J, the junction contained 11 bases not matched to a gene. Germline assignment: CDR1 LGHDT and CDR2 YNNKEL (reference sequence). The CDR3 covers 18 residues. This chain's CDR3 is CASILTGTGVTGANVLTF. Written as DNA, the CDR3 is TGTGCCAGCATACTCACCGGGACAGGGGTAACTGGGGCCAACGTCCTGACTTTC.

The chain is built from TRBV28 and TRBJ2-5; 11 bases fit TRBD2. The CDR3 loop spans 14 amino acids. V lost 5 bases and J lost 6; bases outside the gene matches: 5. Per the germline V gene, CDR1 is MDHEN and CDR2 is SYDVKM. The CDR3 loop reads CASSITSGRQTQYF. The CDR3 bases are TGTGCCAGCAGTATTACTAGCGGGAGACAGACCCAGTACTTC.

This sequence joins TRBV12-3 or TRBV12-4 and TRBJ2-5, with TRBD1 matching over 10 bases. This CDR3 region has 15 residues. J gave up 3 bases and V 6 bases, and 7 bases lay outside the gene matches. The CDR3 DNA is TGTGCCAGCAGCTTGTGGACAGGGGGGGAAGAGACCCAGTACTTC. Translating it yields CASSLWTGGEETQYF.

This clonotype was observed many times. The DNA for the CDR3 is TGTGCCAGCAGCACACTAGCTGTAGCCGGGGAGCTGTTTTTT. Translated, it gives CASSTLAVAGELFF. The genes are TRBV13 and TRBJ2-2; a possible D gene is TRBD2 (6 bases). The CDR3 covers 14 residues. Trimming pared 5 bases from V and 6 bases from J, leaving 13 bases between. Germline-derived CDR1 and CDR2 are PRHDT and FYEKMQ (reference sequence).

This clonotype was counted many times. J is TRBJ2-5 and V is TRBV7-2, with TRBD2 identical over 7 bases. CDR3 length equals 14 residues. V dropped 0 bases and J dropped 5; count of bases not matched to a gene: 3. Germline V gene sequence: CDR1 SGHTA, CDR2 FQGNSA. DNA of the CDR3: TGTGCCAGCAGCTTAGCGCGGCGGGGGGAGACCCAGTACTTC. It translates to CASSLARRGETQYF.

The chain couples TRBV6-1 to TRBJ1-3; 9 positions agree with TRBD1. The length of the CDR3 is 15 residues. Germline V gives CDR1 MNHNS, CDR2 SASEGT. V lost 3 bases, J lost 4 bases, and 4 bases stayed unmatched. CDR3 sequence: CASSDYGTGGNTIYF. CDR3 sequence (DNA): TGTGCCAGCAGTGATTACGGGACAGGGGGAAACACCATATATTTT.

This clonotype was detected ten times or more. The rearrangement uses TRBV28 and TRBJ1-1; 11 bases align to TRBD1. Germline V gene data show CDR1 as MDHEN and CDR2 as SYDVKM. Germline trimming cut 4 bases from V and 4 bases from J; bases unmatched to any gene: 5. CDR3 length equals 15 residues. The CDR3 nucleotides are TGTGCCAGCAGTTCCGCGGGACAGGGGGGCACTGAAGCTTTCTTT. This translates into CASSSAGQGGTEAFF.

This clonotype was detected only a few times. The rearrangement links TRBV6-1 to TRBJ1-1; tentatively, D is TRBD1 (5 bases). The CDR3 is 13 residues long. Germline-derived CDR1 and CDR2 are MNHNS and SASEGT. Trimming left V 5 bases short and J 6 bases short, with 13 bases between. CDR3 residues: CASSRDRGAEAFF. In nucleotides, the CDR3 is TGTGCCAGCAGTCGCGATCGGGGGGCTGAAGCTTTCTTT.

A note on this clonotype: A much larger clone is a single base away; this may be a read error. V is TRBV6-4 and J is TRBJ1-1; no clear D gene. Germline loops: CDR1 MRHNA, CDR2 SNTAGT. The CDR3 loop spans 9 amino acids. CDR3 DNA sequence: TGTACCAGCCTCGACGAAGCTTTCTTT. It yields the protein CTSLDEAFF.

This clonotype was recorded at least ten times. V gene TRBV24-1 combines with J gene TRBJ1-5; D not resolved. This CDR3 has 13 residues. V lost 7 bases and J 0 bases, leaving 6 bases between the germline ends. Germline V CDR1 and CDR2: KGHDR, SFDVKD. The CDR3: CATRAYSNQPQHF. The CDR3 DNA sequence: TGTGCCACCAGGGCTTATAGCAATCAGCCCCAGCATTTT.

This clonotype was seen repeatedly, ten times or more. This chain joins TRBV9 and TRBJ1-1, with D hard to call. V lost 3 bases, J lost 0 bases, and 12 bases lay in between. The CDR3 has 15 amino acids. Germline V gives CDR1 SGDLS, CDR2 YYNGEE. The CDR3 sequence: CASSAQRGLNTEAFF. The DNA of the CDR3 is TGTGCCAGCAGCGCCCAACGAGGACTGAACACTGAAGCTTTCTTT.

Notes on this clonotype: Just one base apart from a much larger clone, this may be a read error. This CDR3 fails to terminate in the conserved phenylalanine or tryptophan, so it likely reflects a read error. The genes are TRBV20-1 and TRBJ2-3, with TRBD2 matching over 8 bases. CDR3 size: 15 residues. Germline V gene lookup returns CDR1 DFQATT and CDR2 SNEGSKA (reference sequence). The junction had 7 bases not matched to a gene; V was cut back by 0 bases and J by 5 bases. This chain's CDR3 is CSARDITGGLDTQYL. The CDR3 DNA reads TGCAGTGCTAGAGATATTACGGGAGGGTTAGATACGCAGTATTTA.

This clonotype was counted ten times or more. The chain recombines TRBV28 with TRBJ1-6; D is possibly TRBD1 (5 bases). The germline V gene has CDR1 MDHEN and CDR2 SYDVKM. CDR3 length: 17 amino acids. V was pared by 2 bases and J by 8 bases, with 19 bases between. The CDR3 loop is CASSLAFGGMLDSPLHF. In DNA, the CDR3 is TGTGCCAGCAGTTTAGCGTTCGGGGGAATGTTGGATTCACCCCTCCACTTT.

This clonotype was observed many times. This chain uses TRBV20-1 with TRBJ2-7; 8 nucleotides align to TRBD2. J lost 6 bases, V lost 3 bases, and 7 bases had no gene match. The CDR3 loop spans 13 amino acids. The germline V gene encodes CDR1 DFQATT and CDR2 SNEGSKA (reference sequence). The CDR3 sequence is CSASRGLETEQYF. In DNA, the CDR3 is TGCAGTGCTAGTCGGGGACTAGAGACCGAGCAGTACTTC.

This clonotype was counted at least ten times. The rearrangement joins TRBV6-1 to TRBJ2-7; D tentatively fits TRBD1 or TRBD2 (6 bases each). V was pared by 5 bases and J by 5 bases, with 19 bases between. The CDR3 totals 15 residues. Per the germline V gene, CDR1 is MNHNS and CDR2 is SASEGT. CDR3 in DNA: TGTGCCAGCAGTAAAGTACAGGGAGGAGTGGACGAGCAGTACTTC. This translates into CASSKVQGGVDEQYF.

This clonotype was found many times. V usage is TRBV11-1 and J usage is TRBJ2-7; 11 bases fit TRBD1. CDR3 length: 15 residues. V was pared by 8 bases and J by 2 bases, with 8 bases of the junction left unmatched. CDR1 and CDR2 (germline): SGHAT, FQDESV (reference sequence). CDR3 nucleotides: TGTGCCAGCGCTCGAGGACAGGGGGCCCCCTACGAGCAGTACTTC. Protein: CASARGQGAPYEQYF. Using reference TRBV11-1 and TRBJ2-7 for the parts outside the CDR3, the full variable domain is EAEVAQSPRYKITEKSQAVAFWCDPISGHATLYWYRQILGQGPELLVQFQDESVVDDSQLPKDRFSAERLKGVDSTLKIQPAELGDSAMYLCASARGQGAPYEQYFGPGTRLTVT.

This clonotype occurred many times. The V and J genes are TRBV3-1 and TRBJ2-7; D gene uncertain. Germline CDR1 reads LGHDT; CDR2 reads YNNKEL (reference sequence). The CDR3 is made up of 14 amino acids. V shed 1 base and J shed 7 bases, with 14 bases lying between them. The CDR3, as DNA: TGTGCCAGCAGCCAAGTTGTGGGGTTGGGAGAGCAGTACTTC. It is translated as CASSQVVGLGEQYF.